Listed below are T cell receptor beta chains from one sample, sequenced in a study of OX40 agonist ivuxolimab in advanced cancers. Assay used: immunoSEQ multiplex PCR; TCRdb lists only in-frame clones, some missing. The table has over 50,000 clones, over 80% seen once; the top ten hold approximately 23%. The sequenced sample was CD4+ or CD8+ T cells sorted from blood, obtained in a trial of the OX40 agonist ivuxolimab. All receptors come from an adult with an advanced solid tumor such as melanoma, head and neck, liver or kidney cancer. Each CDR3 is given with its conserved first and last residue. The D gene is left open where the match is weak. The size of a clone is reported for some rows only, either as once, few or many, or as a class for expanded clones.

j_call | v_call | clone_size | d_call | cdr3_nt | cdr3_aa
TRBJ1-6 | TRBV27 | few | - | TGTGCCAGCAGTTTAGACCCAAATTCACCCCTCCACTTT | CASSLDPNSPLHF
TRBJ1-3 | TRBV2 | - | - | TGTGCCAGCAGCGACCGGTTTGGAAACACCATATATTTT | CASSDRFGNTIYF
TRBJ1-3 | TRBV6-6 | - | - | TGTGCCAGCAGTTACGGATTTTCTGGAAACACCATATATTTT | CASSYGFSGNTIYF
TRBJ2-3 | TRBV27 | - | - | TGTGCCAGCAGTTTAGTGGGGGGCGCAGATACGCAGTATTTT | CASSLVGGADTQYF
TRBJ2-6 | TRBV27 | few | - | TGTGCCAGCAGTTCCCTGGACAGTAACTCTGGGGCCAACGTCCTGACTTTC | CASSSLDSNSGANVLTF
TRBJ2-3 | TRBV27 | once | - | TGTGCCAGCAGTTTATCGATGGTGACAGATACGCAGTATTTT | CASSLSMVTDTQYF
TRBJ1-6 | TRBV6-5 | - | TRBD1 | TGTGCCAGCAGTCACGGACAGGGACTAGCCCTCCACTTT | CASSHGQGLALHF
TRBJ2-5 | TRBV28 | few | - | TGTGCCAGCAGTTTGGCCGGTTGGACAACCCAAGAGACCCAGTACTTC | CASSLAGWTTQETQYF
TRBJ1-2 | TRBV4-1 | - | TRBD1 | TGCGCCAGCAGCCCCGACAGGGCTATGTATGGCTACACCTTC | CASSPDRAMYGYTF
TRBJ2-5 | TRBV7-2 | - | - | TGTGCCAGCAGCTTACTGACTAGACAGTACTTC | CASSLLTRQYF
TRBJ2-2 | TRBV2 | - | TRBD2 | TGTGCCAGCAGTGAAGAACTAGCGGGAGAGGTTTACGCCACCGGGGAGCTGTTTTTT | CASSEELAGEVYATGELFF
TRBJ1-2 | TRBV15 | - | - | TGTGCCACCAGCAGAGATCGGGAGTATGGCTACACCTTC | CATSRDREYGYTF
TRBJ2-7 | TRBV7-9 | - | - | TGTGCCAGCAGCTTGGGGCCGGCAAAAGGCTACGAGCAGTACTTC | CASSLGPAKGYEQYF
TRBJ1-6 | TRBV30 | - | - | TGTGCCTGGAGTGCAAGCAGTCCTCCCCTTTATAATTCACCCCTCCACTTT | CAWSASSPPLYNSPLHF
TRBJ2-3 | TRBV5-8 | - | - | TGTGCCAGCAGCTTGTACGGGTCAACCACAGATACGCAGTATTTT | CASSLYGSTTDTQYF
TRBJ2-1 | TRBV7-3 | - | TRBD2 | TGTGCCAGCAGCTTAGTAGCGGGGGACTACAATGAGCAGTTCTTC | CASSLVAGDYNEQFF
TRBJ2-7 | TRBV5-1 | - | - | TGCGCCAGCAGCTACCGACACGGGTACGAGCAGTACTTC | CASSYRHGYEQYF
TRBJ1-5 | TRBV6-5 | - | - | TGTGCCAGCAGTTTTGGAAGAAATCAGCCCCAGCATTTT | CASSFGRNQPQHF
TRBJ1-5 | TRBV27 | once | - | TGTGCCAGCAGTTCATATCTATTGGGAAATCAGCCCCAGCATTTT | CASSSYLLGNQPQHF
TRBJ1-2 | TRBV28 | - | - | TGTGCCAGCAGTTTATGGTCGTATGGCTACACCTTC | CASSLWSYGYTF
TRBJ1-2 | TRBV4-3 | - | - | TGCGCCAGCAGCCCTAGACAGACTACTAACTATGGCTACACCTTC | CASSPRQTTNYGYTF
TRBJ1-1 | TRBV30 | once | TRBD1 | TGTGCCGGTCGACAGGGGGCGGACACTGAAGCTTTCTTT | CAGRQGADTEAFF
TRBJ2-7 | TRBV4-1 | once | TRBD1 | TGCGCCAGCAGCCCAGGGACAGGGTTTGGGTACGAGCAGTACTTC | CASSPGTGFGYEQYF
TRBJ1-2 | TRBV6-5 | - | - | TGTGCCAGCAGTTACCTAAGACGAGGGAATAACTATGGCTACACCTTC | CASSYLRRGNNYGYTF
TRBJ1-1 | TRBV7-9 | - | - | TGTGCCAGCAGCTTGGTGTGGGAGAACACTGAAGCTTTCTTT | CASSLVWENTEAFF
TRBJ2-5 | TRBV27 | once | - | TGTGCCAGCAGTTTATCGGGTCGGATCGGGGAGACCCAGTACTTC | CASSLSGRIGETQYF
TRBJ1-2 | TRBV30 | - | - | TGTGCCTGGAGTGTACAGGCCCGAGCCCTCTACACCTTC | CAWSVQARALYTF
TRBJ2-3 | TRBV5-4 | - | - | TGTGCCAGCAGCGGGACCCATTCTAGCACAGATACGCAGTATTTT | CASSGTHSSTDTQYF
TRBJ2-3 | TRBV5-8 | - | - | TGTGCCAGCAGCTTTACAGATACGCAGTATTTT | CASSFTDTQYF